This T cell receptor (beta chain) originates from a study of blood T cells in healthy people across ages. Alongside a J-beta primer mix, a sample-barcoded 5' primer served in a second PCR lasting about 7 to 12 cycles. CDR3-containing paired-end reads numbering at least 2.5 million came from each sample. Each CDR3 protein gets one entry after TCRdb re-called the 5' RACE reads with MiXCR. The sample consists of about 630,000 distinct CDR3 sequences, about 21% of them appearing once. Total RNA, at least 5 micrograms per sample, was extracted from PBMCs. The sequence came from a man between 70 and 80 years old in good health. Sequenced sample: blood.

This CDR3 is CASSHRGPTNEQFF. CDR3 DNA sequence: TGTGCCAGCAGCCACCGGGGACCGACCAATGAGCAGTTCTTC. The V gene is TRBV7-2, the J gene TRBJ2-1, with D possibly being TRBD1 or TRBD2 (5 bases each). The CDR3 extends over 14 amino acids. Trimming took 5 bases from V and 6 from J, leaving 14 bases between them. CDR1 and CDR2 (germline): SGHTA, FQGNSA.